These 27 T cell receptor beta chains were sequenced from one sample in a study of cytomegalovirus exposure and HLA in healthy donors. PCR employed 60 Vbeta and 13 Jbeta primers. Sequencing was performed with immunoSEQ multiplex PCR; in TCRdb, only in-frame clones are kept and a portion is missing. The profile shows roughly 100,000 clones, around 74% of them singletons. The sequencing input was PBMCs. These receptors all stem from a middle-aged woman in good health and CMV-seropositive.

The chain's CDR3 is CAISESTGTFYGYTF. Written as DNA, the CDR3 is TGTGCCATCAGTGAGTCTACAGGAACCTTCTATGGCTACACCTTC. V gene TRBV10-3 combines with J gene TRBJ1-2, with D tentatively TRBD1 (5 bases). There are 15 residues in the CDR3. V lost 0 bases, J lost 4 bases, and 12 bases lay in between. CDR1 and CDR2 (germline): ENHRY, SYGVKD.

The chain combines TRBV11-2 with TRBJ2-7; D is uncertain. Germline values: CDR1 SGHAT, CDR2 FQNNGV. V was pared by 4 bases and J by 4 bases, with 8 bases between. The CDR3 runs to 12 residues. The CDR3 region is CASSSHTYEQYF. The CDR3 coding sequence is TGTGCCAGCAGCTCACACACGTACGAGCAGTACTTC.

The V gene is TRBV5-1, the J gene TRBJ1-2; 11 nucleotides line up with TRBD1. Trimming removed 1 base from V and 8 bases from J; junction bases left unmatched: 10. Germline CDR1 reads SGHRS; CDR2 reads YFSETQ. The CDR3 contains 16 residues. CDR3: CASSLSDRGPPDGYTF. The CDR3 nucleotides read TGCGCCAGCAGCTTGTCGGACAGGGGGCCCCCTGACGGCTACACCTTC.

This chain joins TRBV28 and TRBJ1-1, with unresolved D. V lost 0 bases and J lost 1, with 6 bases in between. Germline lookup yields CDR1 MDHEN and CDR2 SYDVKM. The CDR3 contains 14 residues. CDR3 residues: CASSLWASNTEAFF. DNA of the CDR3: TGTGCCAGCAGTTTATGGGCTTCGAACACTGAAGCTTTCTTT.

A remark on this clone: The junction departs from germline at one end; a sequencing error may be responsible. CDR3 in amino acids: CSSSQDSSSYEQYF. As DNA, the CDR3 is TGTTCCAGCAGCCAGGACAGTAGCTCCTACGAGCAGTACTTC. V usage is TRBV7-9 and J usage is TRBJ2-7, with D perhaps matching TRBD1 (6 bases). From germline, CDR1 is SEHNR and CDR2 FQNEAQ (reference sequence). This CDR3 contains 14 residues.

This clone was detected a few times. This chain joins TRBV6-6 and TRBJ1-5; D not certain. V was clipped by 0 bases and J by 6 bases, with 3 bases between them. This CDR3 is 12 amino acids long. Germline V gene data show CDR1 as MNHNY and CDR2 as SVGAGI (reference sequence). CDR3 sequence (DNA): TGTGCCAGCAGTTACTCGGCTCAGCCCCAGCATTTT. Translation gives CASSYSAQPQHF.

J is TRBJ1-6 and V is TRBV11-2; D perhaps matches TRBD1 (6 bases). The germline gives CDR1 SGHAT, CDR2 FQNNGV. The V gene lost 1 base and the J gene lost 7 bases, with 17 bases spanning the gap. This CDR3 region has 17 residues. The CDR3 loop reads CASSLVGGGRRNSPLHF. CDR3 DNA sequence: TGTGCCAGCAGCTTAGTTGGGGGGGGCCGTCGGAATTCACCCCTCCACTTT.

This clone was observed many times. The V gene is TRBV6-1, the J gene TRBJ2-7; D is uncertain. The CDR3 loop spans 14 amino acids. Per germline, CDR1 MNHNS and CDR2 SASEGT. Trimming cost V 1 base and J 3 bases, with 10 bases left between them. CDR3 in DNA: TGTGCCAGCAGTGAAGGCGACTCCCTCTACGAGCAGTACTTC. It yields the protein CASSEGDSLYEQYF.

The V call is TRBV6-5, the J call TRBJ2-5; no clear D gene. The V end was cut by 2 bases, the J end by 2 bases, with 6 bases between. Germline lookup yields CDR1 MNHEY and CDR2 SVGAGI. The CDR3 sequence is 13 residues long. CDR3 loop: CASSYGHQETQYF. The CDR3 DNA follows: TGTGCCAGCAGTTACGGGCATCAAGAGACCCAGTACTTC.

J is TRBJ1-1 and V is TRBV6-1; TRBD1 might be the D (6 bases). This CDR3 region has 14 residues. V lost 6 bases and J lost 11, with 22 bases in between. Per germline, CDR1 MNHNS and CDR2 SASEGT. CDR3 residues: CASRDLGTFGSAFF. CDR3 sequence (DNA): TGTGCCAGCAGGGACCTAGGGACATTTGGAAGCGCTTTCTTT.

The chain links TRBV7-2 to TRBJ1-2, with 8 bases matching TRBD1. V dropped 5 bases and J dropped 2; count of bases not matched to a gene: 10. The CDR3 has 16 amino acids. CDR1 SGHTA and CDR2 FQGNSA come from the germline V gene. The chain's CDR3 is CASSPRAGQGNYGYTF. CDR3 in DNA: TGTGCCAGCAGCCCAAGGGCTGGACAGGGAAACTATGGCTACACCTTC.

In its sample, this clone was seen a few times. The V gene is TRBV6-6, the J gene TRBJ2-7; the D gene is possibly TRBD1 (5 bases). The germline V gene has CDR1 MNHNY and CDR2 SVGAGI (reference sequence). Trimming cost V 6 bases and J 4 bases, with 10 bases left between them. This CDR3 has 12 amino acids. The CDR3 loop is CASSPGAYEQYF. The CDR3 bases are TGTGCCAGCAGCCCTGGGGCATACGAGCAGTACTTC.

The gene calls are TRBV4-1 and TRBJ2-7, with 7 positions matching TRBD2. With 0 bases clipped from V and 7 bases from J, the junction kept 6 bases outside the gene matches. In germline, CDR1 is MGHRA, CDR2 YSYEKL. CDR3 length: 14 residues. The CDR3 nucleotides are TGCGCCAGCAGCCAAGAACCCCTGGGGGGGGAGCAGTACTTC. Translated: CASSQEPLGGEQYF.

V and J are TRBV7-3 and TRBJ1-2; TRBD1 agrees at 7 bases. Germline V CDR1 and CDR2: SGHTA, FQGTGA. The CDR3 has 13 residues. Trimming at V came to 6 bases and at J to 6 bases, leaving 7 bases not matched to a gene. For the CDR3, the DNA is TGTGCCAGCAGTTCAGACAGGGTGCATGGCTACACCTTC. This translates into CASSSDRVHGYTF.

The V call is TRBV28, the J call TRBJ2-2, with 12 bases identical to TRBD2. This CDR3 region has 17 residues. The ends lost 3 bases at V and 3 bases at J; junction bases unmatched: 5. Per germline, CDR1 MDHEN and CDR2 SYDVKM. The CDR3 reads CASSLGGLAGYTGELFF. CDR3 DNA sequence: TGTGCCAGCAGTTTGGGGGGACTAGCGGGCTACACCGGGGAGCTGTTTTTT.

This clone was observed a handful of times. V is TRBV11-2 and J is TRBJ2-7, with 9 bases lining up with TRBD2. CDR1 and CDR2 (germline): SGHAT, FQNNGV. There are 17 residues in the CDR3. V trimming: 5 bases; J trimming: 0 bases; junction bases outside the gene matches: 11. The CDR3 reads CASSRHSGGTFSYEQYF. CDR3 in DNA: TGTGCCAGCAGCCGTCATAGCGGGGGAACTTTCTCCTACGAGCAGTACTTC.

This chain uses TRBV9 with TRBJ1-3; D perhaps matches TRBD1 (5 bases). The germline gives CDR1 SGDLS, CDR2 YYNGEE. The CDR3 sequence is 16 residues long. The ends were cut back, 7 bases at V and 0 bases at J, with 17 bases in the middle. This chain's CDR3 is CASALLAGGSGNTIYF. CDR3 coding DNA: TGTGCCAGCGCACTACTCGCGGGGGGCTCTGGAAACACCATATATTTT. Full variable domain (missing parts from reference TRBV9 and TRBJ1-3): DSGVTQTPKHLITATGQRVTLRCSPRSGDLSVYWYQQSLDQGLQFLIQYYNGEERAKGNILERFSAQQFPDLHSELNLSSLELGDSALYFCASALLAGGSGNTIYFGEGSWLTVV.

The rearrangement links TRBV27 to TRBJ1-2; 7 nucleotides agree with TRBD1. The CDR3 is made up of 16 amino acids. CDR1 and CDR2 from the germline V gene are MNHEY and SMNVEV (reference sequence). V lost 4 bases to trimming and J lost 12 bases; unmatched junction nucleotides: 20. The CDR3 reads CASSSLRQGPRGKDTF. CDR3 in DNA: TGTGCCAGCAGTTCCCTAAGACAGGGACCTAGAGGGAAGGACACCTTC.

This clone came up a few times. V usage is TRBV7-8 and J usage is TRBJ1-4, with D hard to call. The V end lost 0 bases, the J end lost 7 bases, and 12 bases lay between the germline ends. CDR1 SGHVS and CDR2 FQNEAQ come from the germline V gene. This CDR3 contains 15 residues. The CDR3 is CASSLAFGVSEKLFF. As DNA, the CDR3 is TGTGCCAGCAGCTTAGCGTTCGGGGTCAGTGAAAAACTGTTTTTT.

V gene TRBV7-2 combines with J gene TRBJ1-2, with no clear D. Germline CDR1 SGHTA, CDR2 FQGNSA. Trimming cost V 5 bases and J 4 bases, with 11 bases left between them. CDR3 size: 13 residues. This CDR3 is CASSPAGIYGYTF. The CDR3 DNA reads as TGTGCCAGCAGCCCGGCGGGGATCTATGGCTACACCTTC.

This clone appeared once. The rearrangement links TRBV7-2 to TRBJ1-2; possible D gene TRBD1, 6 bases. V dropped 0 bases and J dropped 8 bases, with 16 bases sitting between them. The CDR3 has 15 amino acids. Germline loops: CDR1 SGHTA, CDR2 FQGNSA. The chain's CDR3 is CASSLAPGHLGGYTF. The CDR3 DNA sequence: TGTGCCAGCAGCTTAGCCCCGGGACACCTCGGGGGCTACACCTTC. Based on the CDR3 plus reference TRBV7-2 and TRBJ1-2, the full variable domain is GAGVSQSPSNKVTEKGKDVELRCDPISGHTALYWYRQSLGQGLEFLIYFQGNSAPDKSGLPSDRFSAERTGGSVSTLTIQRTQQEDSAVYLCASSLAPGHLGGYTFGSGTRLTVV.

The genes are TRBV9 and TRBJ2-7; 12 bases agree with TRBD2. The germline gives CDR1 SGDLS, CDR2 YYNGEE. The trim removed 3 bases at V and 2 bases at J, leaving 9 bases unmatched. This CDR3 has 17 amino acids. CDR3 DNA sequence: TGTGCCAGCAGCGCCAACCCGACTAGCGGGGGAGCCTACGAGCAGTACTTC. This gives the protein CASSANPTSGGAYEQYF.

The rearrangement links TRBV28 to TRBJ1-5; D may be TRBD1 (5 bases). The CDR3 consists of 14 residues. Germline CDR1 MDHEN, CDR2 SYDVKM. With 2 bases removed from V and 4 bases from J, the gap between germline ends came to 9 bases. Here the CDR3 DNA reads TGTGCCAGCAGTTTACAAGGGGCAAATCAGCCCCAGCATTTT. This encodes CASSLQGANQPQHF.

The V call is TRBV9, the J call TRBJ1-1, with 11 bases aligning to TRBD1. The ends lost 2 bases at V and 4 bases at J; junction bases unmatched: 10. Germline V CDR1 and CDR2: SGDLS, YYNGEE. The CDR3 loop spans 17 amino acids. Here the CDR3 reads CASSVAGQGALGTEAFF. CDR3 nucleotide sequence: TGTGCCAGCAGCGTCGCCGGACAGGGGGCTTTAGGCACTGAAGCTTTCTTT.

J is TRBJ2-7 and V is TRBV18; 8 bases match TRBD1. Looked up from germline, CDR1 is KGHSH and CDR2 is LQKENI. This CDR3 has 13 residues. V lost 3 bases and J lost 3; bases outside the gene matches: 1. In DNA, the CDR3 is TGTGCCAGCTCACCGACAGGGGTCTACGAGCAGTACTTC. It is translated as CASSPTGVYEQYF.

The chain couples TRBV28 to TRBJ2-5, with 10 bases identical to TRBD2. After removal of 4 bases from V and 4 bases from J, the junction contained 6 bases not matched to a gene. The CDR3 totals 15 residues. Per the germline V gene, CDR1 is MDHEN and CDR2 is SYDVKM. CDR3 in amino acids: CASSSASGGRETQYF. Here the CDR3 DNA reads TGTGCCAGCAGTTCCGCTAGCGGGGGACGAGAGACCCAGTACTTC.

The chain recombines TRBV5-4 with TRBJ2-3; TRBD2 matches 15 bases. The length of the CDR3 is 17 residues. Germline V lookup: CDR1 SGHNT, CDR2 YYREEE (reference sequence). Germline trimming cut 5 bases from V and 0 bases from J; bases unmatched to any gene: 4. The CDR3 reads CASRGLAGGSSTDTQYF. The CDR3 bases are TGTGCCAGCAGAGGACTAGCGGGGGGGTCTAGCACAGATACGCAGTATTTT.